The subject of this entry is one TCR beta chain. These data originate in a study of blood T cell repertoires in COVID-19. Trimming pared 5 bases from V and 1 base from J, leaving 14 bases between. The CDR3 contains 15 residues. The germline V gene has CDR1 MDHEN and CDR2 SYDVKM. TCRdb keeps only in-frame clones here, not all; method: immunoSEQ multiplex PCR. The data contain a few hundred thousand clones, about 89% of them singletons. This receptor was identified in a man aged 40-50 years in a cohort exposed to, infected with or recovered from COVID-19 (not recorded which). The V and J genes are TRBV28 and TRBJ1-1; the D is unclear. Material: PBMCs or T cells enriched from blood (not recorded which). CDR3 nucleotide sequence: TGTGCCAGCAGTCCCACGAGACTCTCGAACACTGAAGCTTTCTTT. Residues: CASSPTRLSNTEAFF. Variable domain in full (rest from reference TRBV28 and TRBJ1-1): DVKVTQSSRYLVKRTGEKVFLECVQDMDHENMFWYRQDPGLGLRLIYFSYDVKMKEKGDIPEGYSVSREKKERFSLILESASTNQTSMYLCASSPTRLSNTEAFFGQGTRLTVV.